What follows are 25 T cell receptor beta chains derived from one specimen sequenced in a study of shared clonotypes between healthy human individuals. Data came from immunoSEQ multiplex PCR; TCRdb stores just in-frame clones and leaves some out. The sample records approximately 2.1 million clones, 90% to 95% being singletons. The sequenced material came from naive CD4+ T cells from PBMCs. Indicated subset: CD45RA+ positively selected. These receptors were collected from a man between 18 and 35 years old in good health. Some clones in this sample may be carry-over from other donors' samples.

The chain employs TRBV30 and TRBJ2-1, with TRBD2 identical over 10 bases. This CDR3 comprises 20 residues. With V trimmed by 0 bases and J by 5 bases, 19 bases remained unmatched. Germline CDR1 reads GTSNPN; CDR2 reads SVGIG (reference sequence). The CDR3 DNA reads TGTGCCTGGAGTGTACCCTTGTCTAGCGGGAGAAGGGACTCTCACAATGAGCAGTTCTTC. It yields the protein CAWSVPLSSGRRDSHNEQFF.

This chain links TRBV2 with TRBJ1-4; the D is unclear. The CDR3 totals 13 residues. Germline V gene lookup returns CDR1 SNHLY and CDR2 FYNNEI. Between the trimmed V and J ends, which lost 4 bases and 0 bases, there was a span of 3 bases. DNA of the CDR3: TGTGCCAGCAGTGGGACAACTAATGAAAAACTGTTTTTT. This codes for CASSGTTNEKLFF.

The gene calls are TRBV10-3 and TRBJ2-2; 10 nucleotides match TRBD2. CDR1 and CDR2 from the germline V gene are ENHRY and SYGVKD. This CDR3 has 15 amino acids. V shed 4 bases, J shed 3 bases, and the junction held 2 bases outside the gene matches. The CDR3 DNA reads as TGTGCCATCAGTGGGCTAGCGGGAGACACCGGGGAGCTGTTTTTT. This codes for CAISGLAGDTGELFF.

This chain links TRBV5-1 with TRBJ2-3, with 9 bases lining up with TRBD2. The CDR3 has 18 residues. With V trimmed by 3 bases and J by 4 bases, 15 bases remained unmatched. CDR1 is SGHRS, CDR2 YFSETQ, per germline. CDR3 bases: TGCGCCAGCAGCTCGACTCGTTCCTTTAGCGGGAGTCCAGATACGCAGTATTTT. It is translated as CASSSTRSFSGSPDTQYF.

This rearrangement joins TRBV27 to TRBJ2-7; D is perhaps TRBD1 (6 bases). The V and J ends lost 6 bases and 3 bases respectively, with 18 bases between them. Looked up from germline, CDR1 is MNHEY and CDR2 is SMNVEV (reference sequence). This CDR3 spans 15 amino acids. In DNA form, the CDR3 reads TGTGCCAGCAGCCTACTCCCGGACAGATACTACGAGCAGTACTTC. This encodes CASSLLPDRYYEQYF.

The chain joins TRBV28 to TRBJ2-7, with D perhaps matching TRBD2 (6 bases). V gave up 4 bases and J gave up 3 bases, with 16 bases separating them. Germline CDR1 MDHEN, CDR2 SYDVKM. The CDR3 consists of 15 residues. The CDR3, as DNA: TGTGCCAGCAGTTCACCGGGACTTGCATTCTACGAGCAGTACTTC. Its translation is CASSSPGLAFYEQYF.

The chain couples TRBV18 to TRBJ1-4, with a tentative D call TRBD1 (6 bases). Germline V gene lookup returns CDR1 KGHSH and CDR2 LQKENI. The CDR3 contains 15 residues. Trimming cost V 2 bases and J 7 bases, with 14 bases left between them. The CDR3 reads CASSPLEGGGEKLFF. In DNA, the CDR3 is TGTGCCAGCTCACCATTAGAAGGAGGGGGTGAAAAACTGTTTTTT.

This rearrangement joins TRBV30 to TRBJ1-1, with 7 nucleotides matching TRBD1. J lost 4 bases, V lost 5 bases, and 7 bases had no gene match. Germline values: CDR1 GTSNPN, CDR2 SVGIG (reference sequence). This CDR3 spans 13 amino acids. The DNA of the CDR3 is TGTGCCTGGCAGGGGGACGCTCTCACTGAAGCTTTCTTT. This codes for CAWQGDALTEAFF.

The V call is TRBV5-1, the J call TRBJ2-3, with D uncertain. Germline CDR1 reads SGHRS; CDR2 reads YFSETQ. The V end lost 6 bases, the J end lost 5 bases, and 7 bases lay between the germline ends. The CDR3 totals 11 residues. The CDR3 is CASIREDTQYF. In DNA form, the CDR3 reads TGCGCCAGCATAAGAGAAGATACGCAGTATTTT.

This chain joins TRBV7-9 and TRBJ2-3; 7 bases line up with TRBD2. V was clipped by 1 base and J by 6 bases; unmatched bases: 4. The CDR3 runs to 14 residues. CDR1 and CDR2 from the germline V gene are SEHNR and FQNEAQ (reference sequence). The DNA for the CDR3 is TGTGCCAGCAGCTTAGGGACTAGTGGGGATACGCAGTATTTT. It encodes CASSLGTSGDTQYF.

The V and J genes are TRBV11-2 and TRBJ1-4, with D uncertain. The V end lost 1 base, the J end lost 6 bases, and 9 bases lay between the germline ends. The CDR3 contains 14 residues. The germline CDR1 and CDR2 sequences are SGHAT and FQNNGV. The CDR3: CASSLVGGDEKLFF. Here the CDR3 DNA reads TGTGCCAGCAGCTTAGTTGGAGGCGATGAAAAACTGTTTTTT.

This sequence joins TRBV23-1 and TRBJ2-4, with TRBD1 identical over 7 bases. TRBV23-1 is noted as an ORF with a role that remains uncertain. The V gene end was trimmed by 4 bases and the J gene end by 0 bases; junction bases not matched to a gene: 3. CDR3 length equals 15 residues. CDR3 region: CASSRQGIAKNIQYF. The CDR3 bases are TGCGCCAGCAGTCGACAGGGCATAGCCAAAAACATTCAGTACTTC.

The chain has TRBV5-6 and TRBJ2-2; possibly TRBD2 for D (6 bases). The CDR3 covers 16 residues. Trimming cost V 2 bases and J 3 bases, with 14 bases left between them. Germline CDR1 is SGHDT and CDR2 is YYEEEE. The chain's CDR3 is CASSLLRGSYTGELFF. The CDR3 DNA reads as TGTGCCAGCAGCTTACTCCGGGGGAGCTACACCGGGGAGCTGTTTTTT. Based on the CDR3 plus reference TRBV5-6 and TRBJ2-2, the full variable domain is DAGVTQSPTHLIKTRGQQVTLRCSPKSGHDTVSWYQQALGQGPQFIFQYYEEEERQRGNFPDRFSGHQFPNYSSELNVNALLLGDSALYLCASSLLRGSYTGELFFGEGSRLTVL.

The chain recombines TRBV18 with TRBJ1-2, with D perhaps TRBD1 (5 bases). Germline CDR1 and CDR2: KGHSH and LQKENI. Trimming removed 4 bases at V and 6 bases at J, with 18 bases between. The CDR3 is made up of 15 amino acids. The CDR3 reads CASSLEGYQYNGYTF. The CDR3 DNA reads TGTGCCAGCTCACTCGAGGGGTATCAGTACAATGGCTACACCTTC.

This sequence joins TRBV5-6 and TRBJ2-5; D might be TRBD1 (7 bases). The germline V and J ends were trimmed by 4 bases and 4 bases, with 14 bases remaining between them. Per germline, CDR1 SGHDT and CDR2 YYEEEE. This CDR3 has 14 residues. The chain's CDR3 is CASSTRQGGETQYF. As DNA, the CDR3 is TGTGCCAGCAGCACCCGACAGGGAGGAGAGACCCAGTACTTC. Looking up the rest from reference TRBV5-6 and TRBJ2-5 gives the full variable domain: DAGVTQSPTHLIKTRGQQVTLRCSPKSGHDTVSWYQQALGQGPQFIFQYYEEEERQRGNFPDRFSGHQFPNYSSELNVNALLLGDSALYLCASSTRQGGETQYFGPGTRLLVL.

The chain recombines TRBV2 with TRBJ2-7; 12 bases are a match to TRBD1. CDR3 size: 14 residues. Germline-derived CDR1 and CDR2 are SNHLY and FYNNEI. The ends lost 6 bases at V and 7 bases at J; junction bases unmatched: 7. The DNA of the CDR3 is TGTGCCAGCAGGGCGGGACAGGGGGCGGTGGAGCAGTACTTC. Translated, it gives CASRAGQGAVEQYF.

With regard to this clone: This specimen includes other DNA sequences encoding the same CDR3. The chain couples TRBV6-1 to TRBJ1-1; a possible D gene is TRBD1 (6 bases). Trimming shortened V by 4 bases and J by 1 base, and 10 bases separated the two germline ends. CDR3 length: 14 residues. Germline CDR1 MNHNS, CDR2 SASEGT. CDR3 bases: TGTGCCAGCAGTGTTACAGGGCCGAACACTGAAGCTTTCTTT. Encoded protein: CASSVTGPNTEAFF.

J is TRBJ1-1 and V is TRBV18, with 11 bases identical to TRBD1. CDR3 length: 18 amino acids. Unmatched junction bases numbered 10, after V lost 3 bases and J lost 1 base. From germline, CDR1 is KGHSH and CDR2 LQKENI. The CDR3 region has the DNA TGTGCCAGCTCACCCCGGACAGGGGGCCCGACGGGGAACACTGAAGCTTTCTTT. It translates to CASSPRTGGPTGNTEAFF.

The chain is built from TRBV28 and TRBJ2-1; possible D gene TRBD1, 6 bases. The germline CDR1 and CDR2 sequences are MDHEN and SYDVKM. This CDR3 spans 12 amino acids. The germline V and J ends were trimmed by 10 bases and 4 bases, with 11 bases remaining between them. The CDR3: CATLDRYNEQFF. CDR3 DNA: TGTGCCACCCTGGACAGATACAATGAGCAGTTCTTC.

The chain carries TRBV27 and TRBJ2-1; D is uncertain. Germline lookup yields CDR1 MNHEY and CDR2 SMNVEV (reference sequence). The CDR3 has 14 residues. Trimming shortened V by 6 bases and J by 5 bases, and 14 bases separated the two germline ends. The CDR3 nucleotides read TGTGCCAGCAGCCACCTGACTGGGGACAATGAGCAGTTCTTC. This encodes CASSHLTGDNEQFF.

The rearrangement uses TRBV19 and TRBJ1-5; the D gene is possibly TRBD1 (5 bases). CDR3 length equals 15 residues. CDR1 is LNHDA and CDR2 is SQIVND in the germline V gene (reference sequence). V was pared by 6 bases and J by 3 bases, with 15 bases between. The CDR3 bases are TGTGCCAGTAGACCCATCGACAGCCTCAATCAGCCCCAGCATTTT. It is translated as CASRPIDSLNQPQHF.

Notes on this clone: At one end the junction does not follow the germline gene, possibly because of a read error. The chain combines TRBV5-1 with TRBJ1-5; the D is unclear. Germline CDR1 SGHRS, CDR2 YFSETQ. The CDR3 consists of 13 residues. The DNA for the CDR3 is TGCGCCAGCAGGGTGGGCAGCAACCAGCCCCAGCATTTT. Amino acids: CASRVGSNQPQHF. Complete variable domain (other parts from reference TRBV5-1 and TRBJ1-5): KAGVTQTPRYLIKTRGQQVTLSCSPISGHRSVSWYQQTPGQGLQFLFEYFSETQRNKGNFPGRFSGRQFSNSRSEMNVSTLELGDSALYLCASRVGSNQPQHFGDGTRLSIL.

This clone was picked up one time. This chain uses TRBV7-2 with TRBJ1-5, with unresolved D. Between the trimmed V and J ends, which lost 6 bases and 2 bases, there was a span of 11 bases. From germline, CDR1 is SGHTA and CDR2 FQGNSA. The CDR3 extends over 14 amino acids. CDR3 loop: CASSLFIGNQPQHF. DNA for the CDR3: TGTGCCAGCAGTCTCTTTATCGGCAATCAGCCCCAGCATTTT.

The chain carries TRBV19 and TRBJ2-7, with D possibly being TRBD1 or TRBD2 (5 bases each). This CDR3 comprises 13 residues. Trimming took off 5 bases at V and 4 bases at J, with 12 bases between the two ends. Per germline, CDR1 LNHDA and CDR2 SQIVND (reference sequence). CDR3 bases: TGTGCCAGTAGTTCGGGACCCGCATACGAGCAGTACTTC. Amino acids: CASSSGPAYEQYF.

A note on this clone: The same CDR3 also results from other DNA sequences found in this sample. The chain joins TRBV5-6 to TRBJ2-1; tentatively, D is TRBD1 (6 bases). Germline V gives CDR1 SGHDT, CDR2 YYEEEE. This CDR3 has 14 amino acids. V lost 1 base and J lost 4, with 9 bases in between. The CDR3 DNA reads as TGTGCCAGCAGCTTGAGACAGGTATACAATGAGCAGTTCTTC. Its protein is CASSLRQVYNEQFF.